This record covers a single T cell receptor (beta chain). Its antigen is as yet unknown. There are 18 residues in the CDR3. V was clipped by 0 bases and J by 4 bases, with 19 bases between them. Germline CDR1 reads LNHNV; CDR2 reads YYDKDF (reference sequence). This sample was taken from a study of cytomegalovirus exposure and HLA in healthy donors. The study, taken as a whole, reports: Analysis was performed later, and it showed HLA-associated TCR beta chains to be more clonally expanded than equally common others.

This PCR relied on a set of 60 Vbeta primers and 13 Jbeta primers. Data came from immunoSEQ multiplex PCR; TCRdb stores just in-frame clones and leaves some out. Seen here are more than 200,000 clones, about 80% observed once, and the top ten hold roughly 1.3%. The sequenced sample consisted of PBMCs. The chain has TRBV15 and TRBJ2-1; TRBD2 might be the D (5 bases). This receptor was obtained from a girl aged 5-17 years in good health and CMV-seronegative. Written as DNA, the CDR3 is TGTGCCACCAGCAGAGATCCCCGAGCGGCGGACTTATACAATGAGCAGTTCTTC. Encoded protein: CATSRDPRAADLYNEQFF.